The TCR beta chain under discussion was sequenced for a study of regulatory T cells in long-lasting Graves disease. The study, taken as a whole, reports: Persistent-disease Graves' patients showed less TCR diversity than new cases. Preferential use of TRBV28, TRBJ1-2 and TRBJ2-5 was seen in persistent disease.

Germline V gene data show CDR1 as LNHNV and CDR2 as YYDKDF (reference sequence). The CDR3 sequence is 14 residues long. The ends lost 4 bases at V and 6 bases at J; junction bases unmatched: 5. Arm-PCR of CDR3 regions with iRepertoire HTBI primers generated TCR beta libraries. TCRdb fed the multiplex PCR reads into MiXCR, producing one record per CDR3 protein. The sample gives about 350,000 distinct CDR3 sequences, approximately 16% of which show up once; 25% to 30% is in the top ten. As for this clonotype: Its target is unknown.

Stated time point: newly diagnosed GD, antithyroid drugs for less than 3 months. PBMC RNA served as the TCR library source. Separately, the same data were catalogued under a study of T cells in Graves' hyperthyroidism and ophthalmopathy. That publication notes: Hyperthyroidism was newly diagnosed in patients aged 18 to 65 (duration under 2 months).

The specimen comprised peripheral blood mononuclear cells (PBMCs), sampled at new diagnosis, from a patient treated with antithyroid drugs. The chain joins TRBV15 to TRBJ2-2, with 7 bases that match TRBD2. This clonotype originated in a man aged 40-49 years with Graves disease. CDR3 sequence: CATSNGGDSGELFF. The CDR3 DNA reads as TGTGCCACCAGCAATGGGGGGGATTCCGGGGAGCTGTTTTTT.